This TCR beta chain was found in a study of T-cell memory formation after mild COVID-19. Study-level points and caveats: The appearance of some responding clones in pre-infection memory suggested that cross-reactive memory joined.

Per germline, CDR1 SGHVS and CDR2 FNYEAQ. The V segment lost 5 bases and the J segment 9 bases; nucleotides outside the gene matches: 8. CDR3 size: 13 residues. TCRdb re-called the 5' RACE reads with MiXCR, one entry per CDR3 protein. The table includes 560,000 or so distinct CDR3 sequences, roughly 17% detected once. The table lists this clonotype with a few counts. Its antigen is unidentified. Specimen: PBMCs or a T cell subset sorted from them (not recorded which). The TCR sequence derives from an adult woman who had mild COVID-19 (a few samples of this study predate the infection). Cell type and time point are not known. The chain employs TRBV7-6 and TRBJ1-2, with TRBD1 identical over 8 bases. The DNA for the CDR3 is TGTGCCAGCAGCCCTCCAGGGGGCAAACGCTACACCTTC. Amino acids: CASSPPGGKRYTF.